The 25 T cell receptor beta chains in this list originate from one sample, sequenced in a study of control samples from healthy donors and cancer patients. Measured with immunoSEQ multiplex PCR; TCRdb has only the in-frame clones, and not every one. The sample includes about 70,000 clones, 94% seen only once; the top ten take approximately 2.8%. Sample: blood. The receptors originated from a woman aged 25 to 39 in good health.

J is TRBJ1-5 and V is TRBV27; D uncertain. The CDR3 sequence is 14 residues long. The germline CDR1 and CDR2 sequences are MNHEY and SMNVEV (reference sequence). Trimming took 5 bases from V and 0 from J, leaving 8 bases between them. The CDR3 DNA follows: TGTGCCAGCAGTCCCCAGTCTAGCAATCAGCCCCAGCATTTT. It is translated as CASSPQSSNQPQHF.

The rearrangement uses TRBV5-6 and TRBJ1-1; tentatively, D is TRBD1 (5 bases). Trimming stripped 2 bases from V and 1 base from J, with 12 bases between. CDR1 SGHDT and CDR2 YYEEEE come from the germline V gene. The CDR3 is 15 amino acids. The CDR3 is CASSFPGRQNTEAFF. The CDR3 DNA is TGTGCCAGCAGCTTCCCGGGACGGCAGAACACTGAAGCTTTCTTT.

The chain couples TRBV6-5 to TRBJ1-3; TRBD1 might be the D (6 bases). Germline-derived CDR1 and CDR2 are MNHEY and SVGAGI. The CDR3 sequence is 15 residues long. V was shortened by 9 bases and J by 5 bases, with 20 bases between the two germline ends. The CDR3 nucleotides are TGTGCCAGTGGGCGGGAAGGAGGGGGGAGAAACACCATATATTTT. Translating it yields CASGREGGGRNTIYF.

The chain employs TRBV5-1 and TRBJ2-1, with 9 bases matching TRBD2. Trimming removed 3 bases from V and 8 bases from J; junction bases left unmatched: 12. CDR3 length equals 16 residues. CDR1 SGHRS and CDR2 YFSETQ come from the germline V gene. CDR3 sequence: CASSSSSAGGIDEQFF. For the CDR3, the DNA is TGCGCCAGCAGCTCTAGTTCAGCGGGGGGAATCGATGAGCAGTTCTTC.

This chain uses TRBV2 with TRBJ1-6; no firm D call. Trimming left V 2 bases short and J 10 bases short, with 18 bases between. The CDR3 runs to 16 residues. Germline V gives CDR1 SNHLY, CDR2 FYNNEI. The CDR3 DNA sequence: TGTGCCAGCAGTGAAAATTTACCGGAATTGGACTCACCCCTCCACTTT. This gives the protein CASSENLPELDSPLHF.

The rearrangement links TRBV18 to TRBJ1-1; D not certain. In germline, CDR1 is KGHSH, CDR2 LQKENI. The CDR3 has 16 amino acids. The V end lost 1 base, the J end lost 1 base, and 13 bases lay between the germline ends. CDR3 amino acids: CASSPQLRGANTEAFF. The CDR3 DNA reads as TGTGCCAGCTCACCACAGCTGCGTGGTGCGAACACTGAAGCTTTCTTT.

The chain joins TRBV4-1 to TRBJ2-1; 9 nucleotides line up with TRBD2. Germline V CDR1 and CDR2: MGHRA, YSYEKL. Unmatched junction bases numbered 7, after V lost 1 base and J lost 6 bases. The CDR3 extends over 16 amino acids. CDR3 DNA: TGCGCCAGCAGCCAAGTTGCGCGGGGGGGCTCCAATGAGCAGTTCTTC. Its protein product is CASSQVARGGSNEQFF.

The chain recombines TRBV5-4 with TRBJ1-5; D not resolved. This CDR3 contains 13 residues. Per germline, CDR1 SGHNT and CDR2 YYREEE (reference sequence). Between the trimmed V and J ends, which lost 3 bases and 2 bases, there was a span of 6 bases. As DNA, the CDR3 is TGTGCCAGCAGCTCTGGGGGCAATCAGCCCCAGCATTTT. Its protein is CASSSGGNQPQHF.

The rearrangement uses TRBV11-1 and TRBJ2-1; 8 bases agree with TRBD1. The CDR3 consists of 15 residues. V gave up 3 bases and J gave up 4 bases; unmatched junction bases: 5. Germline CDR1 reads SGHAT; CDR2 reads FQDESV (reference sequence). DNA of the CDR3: TGTGCCAGCAGCTTTGGGACAGGAAATTACAATGAGCAGTTCTTC. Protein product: CASSFGTGNYNEQFF.

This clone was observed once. The CDR3 DNA follows: TGTGCCAGCAGCTTACGCTCGCCTAGCACAGATACGCAGTATTTT. This encodes CASSLRSPSTDTQYF. The chain has TRBV5-4 and TRBJ2-3; D unclear. The length of the CDR3 is 15 residues. V lost 2 bases and J 0 bases, leaving 10 bases between the germline ends. In germline, CDR1 is SGHNT, CDR2 YYREEE (reference sequence).

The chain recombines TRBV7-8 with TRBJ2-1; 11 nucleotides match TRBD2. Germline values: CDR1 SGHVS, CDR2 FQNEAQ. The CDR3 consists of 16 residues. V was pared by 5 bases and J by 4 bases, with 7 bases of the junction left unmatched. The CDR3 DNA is TGTGCCAGCAGCAAAAAAGGACTAGCGGGTTACAATGAGCAGTTCTTC. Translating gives CASSKKGLAGYNEQFF. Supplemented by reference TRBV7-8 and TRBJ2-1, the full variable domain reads GAGVSQSPRYKVAKRGQDVALRCDPISGHVSLFWYQQALGQGPEFLTYFQNEAQLDKSGLPSDRFFAERPEGSVSTLKIQRTQQEDSAVYLCASSKKGLAGYNEQFFGPGTRLTVL.

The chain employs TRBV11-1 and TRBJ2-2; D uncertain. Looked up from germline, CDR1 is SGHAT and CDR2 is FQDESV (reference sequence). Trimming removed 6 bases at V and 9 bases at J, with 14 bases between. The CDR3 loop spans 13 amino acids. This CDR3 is CASRLLSGRELFF. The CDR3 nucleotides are TGTGCCAGCAGACTACTTAGTGGCCGGGAGCTGTTTTTT.

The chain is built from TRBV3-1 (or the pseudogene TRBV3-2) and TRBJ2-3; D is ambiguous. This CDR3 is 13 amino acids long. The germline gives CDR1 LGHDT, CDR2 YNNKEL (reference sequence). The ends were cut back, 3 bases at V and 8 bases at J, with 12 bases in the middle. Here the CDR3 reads CASSQEITGTQYF. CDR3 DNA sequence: TGTGCCAGCAGCCAGGAAATTACTGGTACGCAGTATTTT.

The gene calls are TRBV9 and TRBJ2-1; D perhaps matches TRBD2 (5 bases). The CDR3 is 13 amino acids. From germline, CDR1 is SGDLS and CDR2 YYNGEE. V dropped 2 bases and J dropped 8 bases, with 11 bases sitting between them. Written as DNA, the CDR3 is TGTGCCAGCAGCGTCAGACGCGGGCATGAGCAGTTCTTC. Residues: CASSVRRGHEQFF. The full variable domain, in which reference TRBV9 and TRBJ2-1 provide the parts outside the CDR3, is DSGVTQTPKHLITATGQRVTLRCSPRSGDLSVYWYQQSLDQGLQFLIQYYNGEERAKGNILERFSAQQFPDLHSELNLSSLELGDSALYFCASSVRRGHEQFFGPGTRLTVL.

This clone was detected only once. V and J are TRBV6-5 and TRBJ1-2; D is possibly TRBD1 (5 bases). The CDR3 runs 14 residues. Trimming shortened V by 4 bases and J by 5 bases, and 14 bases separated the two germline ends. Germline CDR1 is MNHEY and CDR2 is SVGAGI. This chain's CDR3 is CASSSGGDGYGYTF. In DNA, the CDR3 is TGTGCCAGCAGTTCGGGGGGGGATGGATATGGCTACACCTTC.

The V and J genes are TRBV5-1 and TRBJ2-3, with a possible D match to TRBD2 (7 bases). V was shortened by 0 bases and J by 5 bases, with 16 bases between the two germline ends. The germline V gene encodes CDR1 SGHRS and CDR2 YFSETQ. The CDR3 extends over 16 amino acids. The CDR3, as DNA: TGCGCCAGCAGCTTGGAGGGCGGGGGCCTAGGAGATACGCAGTATTTT. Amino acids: CASSLEGGGLGDTQYF.

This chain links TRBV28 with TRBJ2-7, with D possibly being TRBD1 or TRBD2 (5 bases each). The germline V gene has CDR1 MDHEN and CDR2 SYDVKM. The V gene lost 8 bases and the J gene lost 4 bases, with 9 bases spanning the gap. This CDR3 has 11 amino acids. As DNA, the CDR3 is TGTGCCAGCTCGGGACGGTACGAGCAGTACTTC. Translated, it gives CASSGRYEQYF.

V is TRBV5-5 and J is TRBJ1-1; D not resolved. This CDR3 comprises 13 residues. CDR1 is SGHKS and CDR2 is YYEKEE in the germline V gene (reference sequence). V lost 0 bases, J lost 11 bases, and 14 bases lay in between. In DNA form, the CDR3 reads TGTGCCAGCAGCTTGGCGATTTTAGCAGACGCTTTCTTT. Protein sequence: CASSLAILADAFF.

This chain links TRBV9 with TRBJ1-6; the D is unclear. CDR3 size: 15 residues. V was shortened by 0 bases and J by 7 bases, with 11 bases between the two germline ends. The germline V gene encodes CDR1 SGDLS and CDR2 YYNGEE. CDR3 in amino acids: CASSVEGFINSPLHF. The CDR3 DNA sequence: TGTGCCAGCAGCGTAGAAGGGTTTATCAATTCACCCCTCCACTTT.

Here the CDR3 DNA reads TGTGCCAGCAGCTTAGAGATGTACTCCGAGCAGTACGTC. This sequence encodes CASSLEMYSEQYV. The V call is TRBV11-2, the J call TRBJ2-7; D is unresolved. CDR3 length equals 13 residues. In germline, CDR1 is SGHAT, CDR2 FQNNGV. Trimming stripped 0 bases from V and 6 bases from J, with 9 bases between.

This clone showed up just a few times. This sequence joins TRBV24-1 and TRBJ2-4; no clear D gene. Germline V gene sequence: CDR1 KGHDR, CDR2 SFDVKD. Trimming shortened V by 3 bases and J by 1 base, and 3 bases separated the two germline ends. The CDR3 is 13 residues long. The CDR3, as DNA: TGTGCCACCAGTGATGGGGCCAAAAACATTCAGTACTTC. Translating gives CATSDGAKNIQYF.

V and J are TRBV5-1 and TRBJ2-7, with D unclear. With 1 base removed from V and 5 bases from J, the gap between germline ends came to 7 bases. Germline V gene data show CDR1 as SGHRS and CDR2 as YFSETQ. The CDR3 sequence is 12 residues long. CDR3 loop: CASSLTVDEQYF. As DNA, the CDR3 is TGCGCCAGCAGCTTGACGGTCGACGAGCAGTACTTC. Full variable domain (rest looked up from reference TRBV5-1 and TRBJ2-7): KAGVTQTPRYLIKTRGQQVTLSCSPISGHRSVSWYQQTPGQGLQFLFEYFSETQRNKGNFPGRFSGRQFSNSRSEMNVSTLELGDSALYLCASSLTVDEQYFGPGTRLTVT.

The CDR3 is CASIAGEGPGELFF. The CDR3 nucleotides read TGTGCCAGTATCGCCGGGGAGGGACCCGGGGAGCTGTTTTTT. The gene calls are TRBV19 and TRBJ2-2; the match to TRBD2 covers 7 bases. The CDR3 has 14 residues. The germline gives CDR1 LNHDA, CDR2 SQIVND (reference sequence). Losses at the gene ends were 7 bases for V and 6 bases for J; bases not matched to a gene: 8.

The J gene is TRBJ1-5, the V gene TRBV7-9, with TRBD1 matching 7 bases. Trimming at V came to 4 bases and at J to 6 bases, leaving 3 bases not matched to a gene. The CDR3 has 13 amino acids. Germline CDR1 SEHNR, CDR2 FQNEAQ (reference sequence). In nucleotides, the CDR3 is TGTGCCAGCAGCTGGGACAGTGGTCAGCCCCAGCATTTT. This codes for CASSWDSGQPQHF. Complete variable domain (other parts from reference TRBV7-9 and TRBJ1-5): DTGVSQNPRHKITKRGQNVTFRCDPISEHNRLYWYRQTLGQGPEFLTYFQNEAQLEKSRLLSDRFSAERPKGSFSTLEIQRTEQGDSAMYLCASSWDSGQPQHFGDGTRLSIL.

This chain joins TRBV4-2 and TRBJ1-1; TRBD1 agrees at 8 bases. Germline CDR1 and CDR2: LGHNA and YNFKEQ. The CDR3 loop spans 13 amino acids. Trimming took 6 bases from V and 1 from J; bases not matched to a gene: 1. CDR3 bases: TGTGCCAGCAGGGGGACAGGGAACACTGAAGCTTTCTTT. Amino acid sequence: CASRGTGNTEAFF.